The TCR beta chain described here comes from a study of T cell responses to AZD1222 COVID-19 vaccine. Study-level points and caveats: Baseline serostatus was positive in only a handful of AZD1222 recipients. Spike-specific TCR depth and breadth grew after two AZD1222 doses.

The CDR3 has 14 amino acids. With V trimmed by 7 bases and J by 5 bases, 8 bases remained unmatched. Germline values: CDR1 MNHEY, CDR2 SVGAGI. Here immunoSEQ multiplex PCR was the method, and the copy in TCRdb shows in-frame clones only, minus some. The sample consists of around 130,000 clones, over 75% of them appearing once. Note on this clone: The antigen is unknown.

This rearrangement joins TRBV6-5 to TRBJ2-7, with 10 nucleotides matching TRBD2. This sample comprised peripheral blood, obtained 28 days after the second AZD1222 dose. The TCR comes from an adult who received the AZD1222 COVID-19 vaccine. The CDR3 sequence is CASIGASGSNEQYF. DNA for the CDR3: TGTGCCAGCATCGGGGCTAGCGGGAGCAACGAGCAGTACTTC.